The following is a T cell receptor (beta chain) sequence with its context. What it binds is unknown. The data were taken from a study of T cell repertoires in cytomegalovirus infection. Study background: The study used recently identified HLA-C-restricted and well-studied HLA-B-restricted CMV epitopes. Both CMV infection and a matching HLA type were indicated by public TCR beta signatures.

Notes on the study in general: Clonotype analysis showed dominance of the ex vivo response by HLA-C-restricted CMV-specific TCR beta clonotypes.

The germline V gene has CDR1 SGHVS and CDR2 FNYEAQ. The V gene lost 3 bases and the J gene lost 0 bases, with 16 bases spanning the gap. The CDR3 loop spans 17 amino acids. TCRdb redid the calling of the reads with MiXCR, one entry per CDR3 protein. This table has some 590,000 distinct CDR3 sequences, about 39% appearing once. The rearrangement links TRBV7-6 to TRBJ2-3; TRBD2 might be the D (7 bases). This sample comprised cultured PBMCs, obtained from culture after CMV antigen stimulation. The sequence came from a human donor in good health (CMV status not recorded). Some clones in this sample may be carry-over from other donors' samples. As DNA, the CDR3 is TGTGCCAGCAGCTTCCCGGCGCGGGGGCCCAGCACAGATACGCAGTATTTT. Its protein is CASSFPARGPSTDTQYF.